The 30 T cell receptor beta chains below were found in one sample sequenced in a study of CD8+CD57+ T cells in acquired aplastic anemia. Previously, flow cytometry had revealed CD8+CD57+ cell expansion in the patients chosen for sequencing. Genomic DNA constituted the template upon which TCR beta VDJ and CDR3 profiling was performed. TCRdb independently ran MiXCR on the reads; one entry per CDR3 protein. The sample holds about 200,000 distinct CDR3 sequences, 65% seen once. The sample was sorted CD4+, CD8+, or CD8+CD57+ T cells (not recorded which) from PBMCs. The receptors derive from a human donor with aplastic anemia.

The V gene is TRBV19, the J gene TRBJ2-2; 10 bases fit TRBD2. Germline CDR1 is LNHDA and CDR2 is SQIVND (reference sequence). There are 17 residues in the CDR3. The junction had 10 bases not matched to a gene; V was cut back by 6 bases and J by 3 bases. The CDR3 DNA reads TGTGCCAGTAGCCCTCCTGGGACTAGCGAACACACCGGGGAGCTGTTTTTT. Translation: CASSPPGTSEHTGELFF.

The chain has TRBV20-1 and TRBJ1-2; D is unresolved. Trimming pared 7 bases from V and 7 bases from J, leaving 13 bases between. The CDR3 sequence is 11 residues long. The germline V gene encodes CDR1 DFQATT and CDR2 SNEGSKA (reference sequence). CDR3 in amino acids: CSVAGRCGYTF. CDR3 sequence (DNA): TGCAGTGTGGCAGGCCGCTGTGGCTACACCTTC.

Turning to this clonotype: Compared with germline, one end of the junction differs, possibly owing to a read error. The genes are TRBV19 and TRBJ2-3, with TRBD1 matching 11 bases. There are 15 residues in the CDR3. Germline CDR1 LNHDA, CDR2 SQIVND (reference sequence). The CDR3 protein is CASRGTGGGTDTQYF. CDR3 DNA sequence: TGTGCCAGTAGGGGGACAGGGGGTGGCACAGATACGCAATATTTT.

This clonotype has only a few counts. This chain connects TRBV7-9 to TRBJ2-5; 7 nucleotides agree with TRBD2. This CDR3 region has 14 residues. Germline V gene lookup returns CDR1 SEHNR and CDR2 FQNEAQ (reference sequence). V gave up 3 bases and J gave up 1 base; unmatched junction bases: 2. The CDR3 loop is CASSFSSGQETQYF. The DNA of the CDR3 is TGTGCCAGCAGCTTTTCTAGCGGCCAAGAGACCCAGTACTTC.

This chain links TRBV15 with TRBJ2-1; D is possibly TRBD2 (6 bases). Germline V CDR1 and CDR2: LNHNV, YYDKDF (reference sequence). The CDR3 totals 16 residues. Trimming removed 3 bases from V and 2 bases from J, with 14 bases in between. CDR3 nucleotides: TGTGCCACCAGCAGCTCCAGGTCGGGAGCCTACAATGAGCAGTTCTTC. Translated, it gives CATSSSRSGAYNEQFF.

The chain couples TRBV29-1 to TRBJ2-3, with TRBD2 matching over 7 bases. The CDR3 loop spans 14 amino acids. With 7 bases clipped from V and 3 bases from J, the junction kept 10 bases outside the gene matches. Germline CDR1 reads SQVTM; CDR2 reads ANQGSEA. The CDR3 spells CSADPGGYTDTQYF. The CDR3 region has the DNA TGCAGCGCAGACCCGGGAGGTTATACAGATACGCAGTATTTT.

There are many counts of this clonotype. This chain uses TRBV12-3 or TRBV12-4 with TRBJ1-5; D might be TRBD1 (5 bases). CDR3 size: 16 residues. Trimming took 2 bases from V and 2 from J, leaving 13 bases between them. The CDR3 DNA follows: TGTGCCAGCAGTTTACAGGGAGAGGTGGGCAATCAGCCCCAGCATTTT. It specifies CASSLQGEVGNQPQHF.

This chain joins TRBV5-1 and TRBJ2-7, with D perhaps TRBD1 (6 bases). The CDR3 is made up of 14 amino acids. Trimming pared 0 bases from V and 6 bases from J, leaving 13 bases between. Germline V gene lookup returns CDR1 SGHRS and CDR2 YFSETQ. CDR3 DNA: TGCGCCAGCAGCTTGGACCTACAGGGCCGCGAGCAGTACTTC. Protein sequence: CASSLDLQGREQYF.

The CDR3 region is CASSLTGGGYMNTEAFF. For the CDR3, the DNA is TGTGCCAGCAGTCTTACAGGGGGAGGGTACATGAACACTGAAGCTTTCTTT. The chain joins TRBV7-3 to TRBJ1-1; 8 nucleotides align to TRBD1. CDR3 length: 17 residues. V lost 6 bases and J lost 0; bases outside the gene matches: 12. CDR1 and CDR2 (germline): SGHTA, FQGTGA. The full variable domain, with the rest looked up from reference TRBV7-3 and TRBJ1-1, is GAGVSQTPSNKVTEKGKYVELRCDPISGHTALYWYRQSLGQGPEFLIYFQGTGAADDSGLPNDRFFAVRPEGSVSTLKIQRTERGDSAVYLCASSLTGGGYMNTEAFFGQGTRLTVV.

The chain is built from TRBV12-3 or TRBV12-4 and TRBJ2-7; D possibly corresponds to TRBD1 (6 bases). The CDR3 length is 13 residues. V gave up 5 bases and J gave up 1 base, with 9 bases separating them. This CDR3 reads CASSLDSSYEQYF. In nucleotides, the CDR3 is TGTGCCAGCAGTCTGGACAGTTCCTACGAGCAGTACTTC.

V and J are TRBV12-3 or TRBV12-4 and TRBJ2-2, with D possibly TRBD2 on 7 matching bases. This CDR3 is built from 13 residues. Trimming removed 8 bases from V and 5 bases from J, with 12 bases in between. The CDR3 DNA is TGTGCCAGCCTAGGGAGGGGGACCGGGGAGCTGTTTTTT. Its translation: CASLGRGTGELFF.

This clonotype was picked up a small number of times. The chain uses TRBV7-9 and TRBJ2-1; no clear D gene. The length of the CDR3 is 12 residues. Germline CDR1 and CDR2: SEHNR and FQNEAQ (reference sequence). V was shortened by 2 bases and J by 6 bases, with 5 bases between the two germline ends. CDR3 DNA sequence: TGTGCCAGCAGCTTAACGGTCAATGAGCAGTTCTTC. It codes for CASSLTVNEQFF.

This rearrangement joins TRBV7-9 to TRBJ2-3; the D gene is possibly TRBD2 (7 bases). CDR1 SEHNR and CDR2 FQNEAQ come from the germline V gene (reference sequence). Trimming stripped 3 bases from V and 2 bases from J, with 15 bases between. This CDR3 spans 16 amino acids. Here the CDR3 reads CASSLSRGAITDTQYF. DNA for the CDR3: TGTGCCAGCAGCTTGTCCCGGGGGGCTATCACAGATACGCAGTATTTT.

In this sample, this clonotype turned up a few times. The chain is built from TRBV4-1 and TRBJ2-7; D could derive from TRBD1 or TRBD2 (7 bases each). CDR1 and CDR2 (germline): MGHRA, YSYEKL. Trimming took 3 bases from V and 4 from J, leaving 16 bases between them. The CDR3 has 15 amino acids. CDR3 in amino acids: CASSQGEGAGYEQYF. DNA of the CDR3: TGCGCCAGCAGCCAGGGGGAGGGGGCGGGGTACGAGCAGTACTTC.

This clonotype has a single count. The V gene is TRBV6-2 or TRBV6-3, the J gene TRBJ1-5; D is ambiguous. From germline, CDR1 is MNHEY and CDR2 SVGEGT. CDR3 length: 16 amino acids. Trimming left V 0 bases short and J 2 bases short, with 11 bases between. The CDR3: CASSYSLGERNQPQHF. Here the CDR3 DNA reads TGTGCCAGCAGTTACTCGCTGGGAGAACGCAATCAGCCCCAGCATTTT.

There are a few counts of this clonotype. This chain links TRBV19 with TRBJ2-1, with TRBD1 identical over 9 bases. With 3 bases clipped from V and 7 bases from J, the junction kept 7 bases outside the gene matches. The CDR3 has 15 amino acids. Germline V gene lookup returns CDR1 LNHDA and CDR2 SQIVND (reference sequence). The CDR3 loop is CASSIGGTGRNEQFF. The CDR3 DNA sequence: TGTGCCAGTAGTATCGGAGGGACAGGGAGGAATGAGCAGTTCTTC. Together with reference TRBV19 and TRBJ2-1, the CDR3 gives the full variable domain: DGGITQSPKYLFRKEGQNVTLSCEQNLNHDAMYWYRQDPGQGLRLIYYSQIVNDFQKGDIAEGYSVSREKKESFPLTVTSAQKNPTAFYLCASSIGGTGRNEQFFGPGTRLTVL.

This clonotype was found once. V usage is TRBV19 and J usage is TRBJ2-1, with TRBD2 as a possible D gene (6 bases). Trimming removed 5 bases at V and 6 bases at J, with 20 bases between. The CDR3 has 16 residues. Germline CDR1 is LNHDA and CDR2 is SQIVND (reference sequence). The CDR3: CASSAPGSGDRNEQFF. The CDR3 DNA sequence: TGTGCCAGTAGTGCCCCAGGGTCGGGAGACCGCAATGAGCAGTTCTTC.

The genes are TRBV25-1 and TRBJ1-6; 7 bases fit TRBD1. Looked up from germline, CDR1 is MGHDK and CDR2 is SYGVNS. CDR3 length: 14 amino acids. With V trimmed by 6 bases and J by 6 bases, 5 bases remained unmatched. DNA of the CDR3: TGTGCCAGCAGCTGGACAGGAGCTAATTCACCCCTCCACTTT. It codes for CASSWTGANSPLHF.

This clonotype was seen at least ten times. The CDR3 DNA reads TGTGCCAGCAGCTGGGAGGGCTCCTTAAACACTGAAGCTTTCTTT. This translates into CASSWEGSLNTEAFF. The chain is built from TRBV11-2 and TRBJ1-1; D gene uncertain. CDR3 length: 15 amino acids. Germline assignment: CDR1 SGHAT and CDR2 FQNNGV. Between the trimmed V and J ends, which lost 4 bases and 2 bases, there was a span of 14 bases.

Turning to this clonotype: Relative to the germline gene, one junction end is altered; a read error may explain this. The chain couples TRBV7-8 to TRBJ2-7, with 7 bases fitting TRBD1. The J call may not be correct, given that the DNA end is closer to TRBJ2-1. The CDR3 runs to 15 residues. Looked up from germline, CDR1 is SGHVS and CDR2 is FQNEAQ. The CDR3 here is CANSLALDRVGEQFF. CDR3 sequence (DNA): TGTGCCAACAGCTTAGCCTTAGACAGGGTAGGTGAGCAGTTCTTC.

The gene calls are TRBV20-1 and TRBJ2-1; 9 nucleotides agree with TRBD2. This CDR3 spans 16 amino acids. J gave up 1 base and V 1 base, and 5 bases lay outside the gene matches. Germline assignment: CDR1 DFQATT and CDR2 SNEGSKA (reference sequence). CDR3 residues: CSARGLADRSYNEQFF. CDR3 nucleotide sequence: TGCAGTGCTAGAGGACTAGCGGACAGATCCTACAATGAGCAGTTCTTC.

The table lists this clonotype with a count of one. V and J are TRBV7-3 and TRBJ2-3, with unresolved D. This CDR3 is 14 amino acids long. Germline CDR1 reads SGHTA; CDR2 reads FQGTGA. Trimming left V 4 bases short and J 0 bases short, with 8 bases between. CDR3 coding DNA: TGTGCCAGCAGCTCCCTCCCCAGCACAGATACGCAGTATTTT. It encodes CASSSLPSTDTQYF.

In DNA, the CDR3 is TGTGCCAGCAGCAGGGACTCCCGTGATATACTCACAGATACGCAGTATTTT. Encoded protein: CASSRDSRDILTDTQYF. J is TRBJ2-3 and V is TRBV11-3, with D possibly matching TRBD2 (6 bases). Per germline, CDR1 SGHNT and CDR2 YENEEA. The CDR3 length is 17 residues. V was cut by 5 bases and J by 2 bases, with 20 bases left in between.

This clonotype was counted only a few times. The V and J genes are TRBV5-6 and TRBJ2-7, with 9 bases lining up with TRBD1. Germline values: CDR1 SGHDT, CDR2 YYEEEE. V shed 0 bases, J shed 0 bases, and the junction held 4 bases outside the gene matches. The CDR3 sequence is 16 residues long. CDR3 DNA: TGTGCCAGCAGCTTGGGGGGGACAGGGAGCTCCTACGAGCAGTACTTC. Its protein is CASSLGGTGSSYEQYF.

CDR3 sequence: CASSERDRFNYGYTF. The CDR3 DNA reads as TGTGCCAGCAGTGAACGGGACAGGTTTAACTATGGCTACACCTTC. The chain joins TRBV2 to TRBJ1-2; 8 bases are shared with TRBD1. Looked up from germline, CDR1 is SNHLY and CDR2 is FYNNEI. With 2 bases clipped from V and 1 base from J, the junction kept 3 bases outside the gene matches. CDR3 length equals 15 residues.

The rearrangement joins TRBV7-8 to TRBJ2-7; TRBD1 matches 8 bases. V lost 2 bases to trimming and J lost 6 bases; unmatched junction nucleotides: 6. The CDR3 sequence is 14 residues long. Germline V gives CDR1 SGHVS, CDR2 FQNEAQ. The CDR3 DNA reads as TGTGCCAGCAGCTTACTCCAGGGGGCCCGCGAGCAGTACTTC. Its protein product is CASSLLQGAREQYF.

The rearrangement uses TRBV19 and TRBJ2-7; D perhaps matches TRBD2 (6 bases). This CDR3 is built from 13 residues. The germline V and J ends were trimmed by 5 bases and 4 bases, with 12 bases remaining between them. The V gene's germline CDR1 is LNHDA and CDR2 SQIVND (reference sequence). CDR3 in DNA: TGTGCCAGTAGTCCCGAGGGGAGGTACGAGCAGTACTTC. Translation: CASSPEGRYEQYF. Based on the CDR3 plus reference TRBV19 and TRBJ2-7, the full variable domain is DGGITQSPKYLFRKEGQNVTLSCEQNLNHDAMYWYRQDPGQGLRLIYYSQIVNDFQKGDIAEGYSVSREKKESFPLTVTSAQKNPTAFYLCASSPEGRYEQYFGPGTRLTVT.

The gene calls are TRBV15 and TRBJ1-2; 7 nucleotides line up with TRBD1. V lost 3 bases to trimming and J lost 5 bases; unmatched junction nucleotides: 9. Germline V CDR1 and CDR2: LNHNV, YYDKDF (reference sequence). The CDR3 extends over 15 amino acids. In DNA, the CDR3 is TGTGCCACCAGCAGCCGGACAGGTCGGTGGTATGGCTACACCTTC. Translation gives CATSSRTGRWYGYTF.

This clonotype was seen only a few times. CDR3 in amino acids: CASSVGPNEQFF. CDR3 nucleotides: TGTGCCAGTAGTGTGGGGCCAAATGAGCAGTTCTTC. This rearrangement joins TRBV19 to TRBJ2-1, with D maybe TRBD1 (5 bases). CDR1 and CDR2 from the germline V gene are LNHDA and SQIVND (reference sequence). This CDR3 is built from 12 residues. V lost 5 bases, J lost 7 bases, and 9 bases lay in between.

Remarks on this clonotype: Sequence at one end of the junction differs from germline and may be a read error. CDR3 nucleotides: TGTGCTAGCAGCCCGGGGCGGGGCTTACAAGAGACCCAGTACTTC. Encoded protein: CASSPGRGLQETQYF. This chain joins TRBV7-7 and TRBJ2-5; D perhaps matches TRBD2 (6 bases). The germline V gene has CDR1 SSHAT and CDR2 FNYEAQ (reference sequence). The CDR3 spans 15 residues.